Listed here is a single TCR beta chain. Antigen unknown. The data derive from a study of cytomegalovirus exposure and HLA in healthy donors. On the study more broadly: Prior work identified some 120 million unique TCR beta sequences in 150 million to 200 million T cells.

A multiplex PCR was run with 60 Vbeta primers and 13 Jbeta primers. Method: immunoSEQ multiplex PCR; TCRdb's copy keeps in-frame clones and lacks some. The specimen's table records over 120,000 clones. Participants comprised healthy donors of bone marrow. Broader study findings: As a later analysis revealed, the rate of TCR association differed by HLA locus, with DRB1 most and HLA-C fewest.

This TCR derives from a male donor in good health and CMV-seronegative. Sequencing was performed on PBMCs.

In nucleotides, the CDR3 is TGTGCCATCAGGCCAACTTTGGGGACTGACTTTATAGGTGGCTACACCTTC. As protein: CAIRPTLGTDFIGGYTF. V usage is TRBV10-3 and J usage is TRBJ1-2, with D perhaps matching TRBD1 (5 bases). Germline CDR1 and CDR2: ENHRY and SYGVKD. V was pared by 6 bases and J by 7 bases, with 27 bases between. This CDR3 is 17 amino acids long.